Below are 17 T cell receptor beta chains sequenced from a single sample in a study of cytomegalovirus exposure and HLA in healthy donors. With 60 Vbeta and 13 Jbeta primers, the PCR was carried out. Profiling relied on immunoSEQ multiplex PCR, and the TCRdb table lists in-frame clones only, not all of them. The table has tens of thousands of clones, roughly 80% seen once. Material for sequencing was PBMCs. The receptor source for this set is a woman in her thirties in good health and CMV-seropositive.

This clone has just one count. The chain joins TRBV10-3 to TRBJ2-1; 9 positions agree with TRBD2. Germline V gene sequence: CDR1 ENHRY, CDR2 SYGVKD. This CDR3 has 16 amino acids. Trimming cost V 8 bases and J 8 bases; bases outside gene matches: 16. The CDR3 region has the DNA TGTGCCATCCGTCAGGGCGGGAGGGCCGAATTCGATGAGCAGTTCTTC. Translating gives CAIRQGGRAEFDEQFF.

The chain recombines TRBV10-3 with TRBJ1-2, with TRBD1 matching 9 bases. Trimming at V came to 4 bases and at J to 2 bases, leaving 5 bases not matched to a gene. CDR3 length: 15 residues. Germline V gene data show CDR1 as ENHRY and CDR2 as SYGVKD. The CDR3 loop is CAISAPTGGNYGYTF. The CDR3 region has the DNA TGTGCCATCAGTGCCCCGACAGGGGGAAACTATGGCTACACCTTC.

The chain links TRBV9 to TRBJ2-5; a possible D gene is TRBD2 (6 bases). Between the trimmed V and J ends, which lost 3 bases and 5 bases, there was a span of 11 bases. Germline CDR1 SGDLS, CDR2 YYNGEE. The CDR3 contains 13 residues. For the CDR3, the DNA is TGTGCCAGCAGCGGAACAGCGGGCGAGACCCAGTACTTC. It yields the protein CASSGTAGETQYF.

V is TRBV7-9 and J is TRBJ2-5, with D maybe TRBD1 (6 bases). The CDR3 contains 15 residues. Germline CDR1 SEHNR, CDR2 FQNEAQ (reference sequence). Trimming cost V 0 bases and J 3 bases, with 11 bases left between them. This chain's CDR3 is CASSLAQGREETQYF. CDR3 nucleotides: TGTGCCAGCAGCTTAGCGCAGGGGAGAGAAGAGACCCAGTACTTC.

The rearrangement uses TRBV19 and TRBJ1-2, with 8 bases fitting TRBD1. Trimming at V came to 5 bases and at J to 8 bases, leaving 10 bases not matched to a gene. This CDR3 contains 14 residues. Germline lookup yields CDR1 LNHDA and CDR2 SQIVND (reference sequence). The CDR3 DNA follows: TGTGCCAGTAGTTCGCGACAGGGGAAATGGGGCTACACCTTC. Its translation: CASSSRQGKWGYTF.

This clone came up many times. The chain links TRBV5-8 to TRBJ1-2; D unclear. V was clipped by 0 bases and J by 2 bases, with 14 bases between them. The germline V gene encodes CDR1 SGHTS and CDR2 YDEGEE. The CDR3 extends over 16 amino acids. This CDR3 is CASSLVRGNYNYGYTF. In DNA form, the CDR3 reads TGTGCCAGCAGCTTGGTTCGTGGCAACTACAACTATGGCTACACCTTC. Using reference TRBV5-8 and TRBJ1-2 for the parts outside the CDR3, the full variable domain is EAGVTQSPTHLIKTRGQQATLRCSPISGHTSVYWYQQALGLGLQFLLWYDEGEERNRGNFPPRFSGRQFPNYSSELNVNALELEDSALYLCASSLVRGNYNYGYTFGSGTRLTVV.

The rearrangement joins TRBV15 to TRBJ1-4; 7 bases map to TRBD1. Trimming at V came to 4 bases and at J to 4 bases, leaving 6 bases not matched to a gene. Germline V gene sequence: CDR1 LNHNV, CDR2 YYDKDF (reference sequence). The CDR3 length is 15 residues. CDR3 bases: TGTGCCACCAGCACCCGGACAGGCCATAATGAAAAACTGTTTTTT. Protein: CATSTRTGHNEKLFF.

The V call is TRBV27, the J call TRBJ1-1; D not certain. The CDR3 is made up of 12 amino acids. Germline CDR1 is MNHEY and CDR2 is SMNVEV (reference sequence). The germline V and J ends were trimmed by 6 bases and 6 bases, with 11 bases remaining between them. CDR3 nucleotides: TGTGCCAGCAGCCCCCCCTACTCTGAAGCTTTCTTT. It is translated as CASSPPYSEAFF.

Remarks on this clone: One end of the junction is discordant with germline, which a read error may explain. The chain carries TRBV2 and TRBJ1-1, with a weak D call TRBD1 (5 bases). CDR1 SNHLY and CDR2 FYNNEI come from the germline V gene. The CDR3 has 14 amino acids. The CDR3 sequence: CATSATVRNTEAFF. The DNA of the CDR3 is TGTGCCACCAGTGCGACAGTGAGGAACACTGAAGCTTTCTTT.

This clone was counted between two and nine times. This chain connects TRBV4-1 to TRBJ2-1; 10 bases are shared with TRBD1. CDR3 length: 17 amino acids. The V gene end was trimmed by 2 bases and the J gene end by 5 bases; junction bases not matched to a gene: 9. Germline V lookup: CDR1 MGHRA, CDR2 YSYEKL. In DNA, the CDR3 is TGCGCCAGCAGCCAAACCTCTCCGGGACAGGGGCACAATGAGCAGTTCTTC. It yields the protein CASSQTSPGQGHNEQFF.

The V gene is TRBV6-1, the J gene TRBJ2-7, with TRBD2 matching over 8 bases. The CDR3 is 14 residues long. V dropped 4 bases and J dropped 6; count of bases not matched to a gene: 8. Germline CDR1 and CDR2: MNHNS and SASEGT. The CDR3 protein is CASSAGTSQREQYF. The CDR3 DNA sequence: TGTGCCAGCAGTGCCGGGACTAGTCAACGCGAGCAGTACTTC.

The chain couples TRBV18 to TRBJ2-2, with D perhaps being TRBD1 or TRBD2 (5 bases each). This CDR3 comprises 14 residues. Germline V gene sequence: CDR1 KGHSH, CDR2 LQKENI. The ends were cut back, 6 bases at V and 5 bases at J, with 13 bases in the middle. In DNA form, the CDR3 reads TGTGCCAGCTCTCCAGGGTCGGGAACCGGGGAGCTGTTTTTT. Translated: CASSPGSGTGELFF.

CDR3 coding DNA: TGTGCCAGCTCACGCTATTCCGGGACAGACTACGAGCAGTACTTC. This translates into CASSRYSGTDYEQYF. The rearrangement uses TRBV18 and TRBJ2-7; 7 positions match TRBD1. V lost 4 bases to trimming and J lost 3 bases; unmatched junction nucleotides: 9. The CDR3 has 15 amino acids. In germline, CDR1 is KGHSH, CDR2 LQKENI.

V usage is TRBV5-1 and J usage is TRBJ2-1; 9 bases map to TRBD1. This CDR3 has 14 amino acids. J lost 9 bases, V lost 5 bases, and 9 bases had no gene match. Looked up from germline, CDR1 is SGHRS and CDR2 is YFSETQ. CDR3 region: CASRRTGAVGEQFF. The CDR3 DNA reads TGCGCCAGCAGGAGGACAGGGGCCGTAGGTGAGCAGTTCTTC.

This clone was found once. The V and J genes are TRBV29-1 and TRBJ2-3, with D perhaps TRBD2 (6 bases). Germline CDR1 and CDR2: SQVTM and ANQGSEA. V was shortened by 5 bases and J by 2 bases, with 17 bases between the two germline ends. The CDR3 is made up of 15 amino acids. The CDR3 sequence is CSVPVEGDLTDTQYF. In nucleotides, the CDR3 is TGCAGCGTTCCAGTGGAGGGAGACCTCACAGATACGCAGTATTTT.

The CDR3 sequence: CASRPRRTGNQPQHF. CDR3 DNA sequence: TGTGCCAGCAGGCCCCGGAGGACAGGTAATCAGCCCCAGCATTTT. The J gene is TRBJ1-5, the V gene TRBV6-5, with 7 bases lining up with TRBD1. The CDR3 spans 15 residues. The germline gives CDR1 MNHEY, CDR2 SVGAGI. J was trimmed by 4 bases and V by 6 bases; bases with no gene match: 9.

This clone has just a few counts. J is TRBJ2-7 and V is TRBV6-5; no definite D call. The V gene's germline CDR1 is MNHEY and CDR2 SVGAGI. V gave up 5 bases and J gave up 0 bases, with 11 bases separating them. This CDR3 contains 14 residues. DNA for the CDR3: TGTGCCAGCAGTCCCCTTGTCAGCTCCTACGAGCAGTACTTC. Translation gives CASSPLVSSYEQYF.